The rows below give T cell receptor beta chains drawn from one sample of a study of identical twins. TCRdb re-called the 5' RACE reads through MiXCR, storing one row per CDR3 protein. Of some 1,700,000 distinct CDR3 sequences listed, about 32% were seen once; the top ten hold about 0.3%. Sequenced material: cord blood. Every receptor here comes from a newborn girl in good health. Both conserved end residues are part of each CDR3. D genes are given only for firm matches. The size of a clone is reported for some rows only, either as once, few or many, or as a class for expanded clones.

V gene	D gene	clone size	J gene	CDR3 protein	CDR3 DNA
TRBV6-5	TRBD1	.	TRBJ2-1	CASFQPGQGNEQFF	TGTGCCAGCTTTCAACCGGGACAGGGGAATGAGCAGTTCTTC
TRBV29-1	TRBD1	.	TRBJ2-2	CSVDHRGTGELFF	TGCAGCGTTGATCACAGGGGCACCGGGGAGCTGTTTTTT
TRBV27	.	.	TRBJ1-2	CASSSSGSYGYTF	TGTGCCAGCAGTTCCTCAGGTTCCTATGGCTACACCTTC
TRBV27	.	.	TRBJ1-6	CASSYPTSPLHF	TGTGCCAGCAGTTATCCCACTTCACCCCTCCACTTT
TRBV12-3/TRBV12-4	.	few	TRBJ2-7	CASSPSTGYNEQYF	TGTGCCAGCAGTCCCAGTACAGGGTACAATGAGCAGTACTTC
TRBV9	TRBD2	few	TRBJ2-2	CASSVELAGTGELFF	TGTGCCAGCAGCGTAGAACTAGCGGGGACCGGGGAGCTGTTTTTT
TRBV24-1	.	.	TRBJ2-1	CATSGPVGSVTYNEQFF	TGTGCCACCAGTGGACCGGTCGGCAGTGTCACCTACAATGAGCAGTTCTTC
TRBV29-1	TRBD2	many	TRBJ2-5	CSVDYASGGAQETQYF	TGCAGCGTTGATTACGCTAGCGGGGGGGCACAAGAGACCCAGTACTTC
TRBV16	TRBD1	.	TRBJ1-5	CASNTGTGDQPQHF	TGTGCCAGCAACACCGGGACAGGGGATCAGCCCCAGCATTTT
TRBV6-6	.	many	TRBJ2-1	CASSYSYEQFF	TGTGCCAGCAGTTACTCTTATGAGCAGTTCTTC
TRBV6-1	TRBD2	few	TRBJ2-3	CASSPITVKREVLDTQYF	TGTGCCAGCAGCCCGATCACGGTCAAGCGGGAGGTGTTGGATACGCAGTATTTT
TRBV28	.	.	TRBJ2-7	CASSFWERLGNEQYF	TGTGCCAGCAGTTTTTGGGAGCGCTTGGGAAACGAGCAGTACTTC
TRBV27	.	.	TRBJ2-5	CASSFLRPPPYNEQYF	TGTGCCAGCAGTTTCCTGAGGCCCCCTCCCTACAATGAGCAGTACTTC
TRBV4-1	TRBD2	once	TRBJ2-4	CASSQEALAGRAENIQYF	TGCGCCAGCAGCCAAGAGGCCCTAGCGGGGCGAGCCGAAAACATTCAGTACTTC
TRBV7-8	TRBD2	few	TRBJ2-1	CASSLPLAGEDNEQFF	TGTGCCAGCAGCTTACCGCTAGCGGGAGAGGACAATGAGCAGTTCTTC
TRBV14	.	many	TRBJ2-4	CASSQLAKNIQYF	TGTGCCAGCAGCCAGCTAGCCAAAAACATTCAGTACTTC
TRBV3-1	.	.	TRBJ1-6	CASSQEHQGYNSPLHF	TGTGCCAGCAGCCAAGAACACCAGGGTTATAATTCACCCCTCCACTTT
TRBV29-1	.	.	TRBJ2-1	CSVEKGYEQFF	TGCAGCGTTGAAAAAGGGTACGAGCAGTTCTTC
TRBV20-1	.	.	TRBJ1-5	CSASYGVGNQPQHF	TGCAGTGCTAGCTATGGGGTAGGAAATCAGCCCCAGCATTTT
TRBV20-1	.	.	TRBJ1-5	CSARKGAGYSNQPQHF	TGCAGTGCTAGAAAAGGGGCGGGATATAGCAATCAGCCCCAGCATTTT
TRBV20-1	.	few	TRBJ1-5	CSARAPTRQTNQPQHF	TGCAGTGCTAGAGCGCCGACCAGACAGACCAATCAGCCCCAGCATTTT
TRBV6-5	.	.	TRBJ2-6	CASSYSTSSGANVPTF	TGTGCCAGCAGTTACTCGACTAGTTCCGGGGCCAACGTCCCGACTTTC
TRBV2	.	few	TRBJ1-1	CASSEYPVNTEAFF	TGTGCCAGCAGTGAGTACCCAGTGAACACTGAAGCTTTCTTT
TRBV10-3	.	few	TRBJ1-4	CAISESIPFATNEKLFF	TGTGCCATCAGTGAGTCTATCCCTTTTGCAACTAATGAAAAACTGTTTTTT
TRBV7-2	.	.	TRBJ2-7	CASSSAPLYEQYF	TGTGCCAGCAGCTCCGCGCCCCTCTACGAGCAGTACTTC
TRBV15	.	.	TRBJ2-3	CATSREPSSGADTQYF	TGTGCCACCAGCAGAGAGCCCTCCTCCGGGGCAGATACGCAGTATTTT
TRBV3-1	.	.	TRBJ1-1	CASSQEIDSPSAFF	TGTGCCAGCAGCCAAGAAATTGACAGCCCAAGTGCTTTCTTT
TRBV20-1	.	.	TRBJ2-1	CSGGRGGSSSYNEQFF	TGCAGTGGTGGACGAGGGGGGAGTAGCTCCTACAATGAGCAGTTCTTC
TRBV12-3/TRBV12-4	.	.	TRBJ1-3	CASSLPFGSLPSGNTIYF	TGTGCCAGCAGTTTGCCTTTCGGGAGCCTCCCCTCTGGAAACACCATATATTTT